A single sample is the source of the 18 T cell receptor beta chains below, sequenced in a study of blood T cell repertoires in COVID-19. TCRdb keeps only in-frame clones here, not all; method: immunoSEQ multiplex PCR. The repertoire holds some 160,000 clones, with more than 65% as singletons. Sequencing was carried out using peripheral blood. Receptors originate from a man between 65 and 85 years old with active or convalescent COVID-19.

This chain uses TRBV27 with TRBJ2-2; 8 bases match TRBD1. Germline V CDR1 and CDR2: MNHEY, SMNVEV (reference sequence). The J segment lost 1 base and the V segment lost 6 bases, leaving 4 bases of the junction unmatched. The length of the CDR3 is 15 residues. CDR3 sequence (DNA): TGTGCCAGCAGCAAAGACAGGGGGAACACCGGGGAGCTGTTTTTT. Amino acids: CASSKDRGNTGELFF.

The V call is TRBV7-2, the J call TRBJ1-2, with no clear D. Germline V gene sequence: CDR1 SGHTA, CDR2 FQGNSA. V dropped 4 bases and J dropped 8 bases, with 14 bases sitting between them. CDR3 length: 13 amino acids. DNA for the CDR3: TGTGCCAGCAGCTCCCATGAGCTGGTGGGCTACACCTTC. This encodes CASSSHELVGYTF. Combining the CDR3 with reference TRBV7-2 and TRBJ1-2 gives the whole variable domain GAGVSQSPSNKVTEKGKDVELRCDPISGHTALYWYRQSLGQGLEFLIYFQGNSAPDKSGLPSDRFSAERTGGSVSTLTIQRTQQEDSAVYLCASSSHELVGYTFGSGTRLTVV.

The chain is built from TRBV7-2 and TRBJ1-2; a weak D match, TRBD1 (6 bases). Per germline, CDR1 SGHTA and CDR2 FQGNSA. The CDR3 is made up of 15 amino acids. Trimming pared 5 bases from V and 3 bases from J, leaving 16 bases between. The CDR3 sequence is CASSGSTGRDYGYTF. CDR3 nucleotides: TGTGCCAGCAGCGGATCAACAGGGCGAGACTATGGCTACACCTTC.

The chain joins TRBV18 to TRBJ2-1; D not resolved. Germline-derived CDR1 and CDR2 are KGHSH and LQKENI. The CDR3 spans 13 residues. The V gene lost 3 bases and the J gene lost 5 bases, with 8 bases spanning the gap. CDR3 nucleotide sequence: TGTGCCAGCTCACCTTTAAGAGACAATGAGCAGTTCTTC. It encodes CASSPLRDNEQFF.

The rearrangement uses TRBV4-3 and TRBJ2-2; D possibly corresponds to TRBD1 (5 bases). Trimming shortened V by 0 bases and J by 0 bases, and 11 bases separated the two germline ends. The germline CDR1 and CDR2 sequences are LGHNA and YSLEER. The CDR3 consists of 17 residues. The CDR3 is CASSQDFDSTNTGELFF. CDR3 coding DNA: TGCGCCAGCAGCCAAGATTTCGACAGCACGAACACCGGGGAGCTGTTTTTT.

V gene TRBV7-3 combines with J gene TRBJ1-6; 9 bases agree with TRBD1. After removal of 5 bases from V and 5 bases from J, the junction contained 7 bases not matched to a gene. The CDR3 runs 16 residues. Germline V gives CDR1 SGHTA, CDR2 FQGTGA. CDR3 sequence (DNA): TGTGCCAGCAGCCCCCGCGGGACAGGGAATAATTCACCCCTCCACTTT. Translated: CASSPRGTGNNSPLHF.

The chain has TRBV5-1 and TRBJ2-6; D is unclear. Trimming removed 0 bases from V and 0 bases from J, with 10 bases in between. This CDR3 has 17 residues. From germline, CDR1 is SGHRS and CDR2 YFSETQ. CDR3 bases: TGCGCCAGCAGCTTGGGAGCGCTCCTCTCTGGGGCCAACGTCCTGACTTTC. Encoded protein: CASSLGALLSGANVLTF.

The rearrangement joins TRBV3-1 (or the pseudogene TRBV3-2) to TRBJ2-7; TRBD2 might be the D (6 bases). The CDR3 spans 15 residues. Deletions cut 4 bases from V and 5 bases from J, with 18 bases between. The V gene's germline CDR1 is LGHDT and CDR2 YNNKEL (reference sequence). The CDR3, as DNA: TGTGCCAGCAGCCGAAAGCCGGGAGTGGGCCACGAGCAGTACTTC. Residues: CASSRKPGVGHEQYF.

The chain combines TRBV15 with TRBJ2-5; TRBD2 matches 14 bases. Germline assignment: CDR1 LNHNV and CDR2 YYDKDF (reference sequence). The V and J ends lost 2 bases and 4 bases, in that order; junction bases with no gene match: 18. This CDR3 is built from 21 residues. The CDR3 loop is CATSRSWGGTSGGPGRETQYF. The CDR3 bases are TGTGCCACCAGCAGATCCTGGGGAGGGACTAGCGGGGGTCCCGGGCGAGAGACCCAGTACTTC.

This chain uses TRBV12-3 or TRBV12-4 with TRBJ2-7; D is possibly TRBD2 (7 bases). This CDR3 spans 13 amino acids. Trimming stripped 3 bases from V and 4 bases from J, with 10 bases between. In DNA form, the CDR3 reads TGTGCCAGCAGTTTCCGGGGGGCATACGAGCAGTACTTC. Amino acid sequence: CASSFRGAYEQYF.

The chain employs TRBV19 and TRBJ2-2; 8 nucleotides line up with TRBD2. Looked up from germline, CDR1 is LNHDA and CDR2 is SQIVND (reference sequence). This CDR3 region has 14 residues. Trimming removed 7 bases from V and 7 bases from J; junction bases left unmatched: 8. The CDR3 DNA follows: TGTGCCAGTAAGGTCGGGGGGGTCGGCGGGGAGCTGTTTTTT. Amino acid sequence: CASKVGGVGGELFF. Full variable domain (missing parts from reference TRBV19 and TRBJ2-2): DGGITQSPKYLFRKEGQNVTLSCEQNLNHDAMYWYRQDPGQGLRLIYYSQIVNDFQKGDIAEGYSVSREKKESFPLTVTSAQKNPTAFYLCASKVGGVGGELFFGEGSRLTVL.

This chain joins TRBV28 and TRBJ1-2; 8 bases are shared with TRBD1. This CDR3 has 17 amino acids. J was trimmed by 8 bases and V by 6 bases; bases with no gene match: 20. CDR1 MDHEN and CDR2 SYDVKM come from the germline V gene. As DNA, the CDR3 is TGTGCCAGCAGCTTGGGTGGGCAGGGGGCGAAGTCGGGCGGCTACACCTTC. This sequence encodes CASSLGGQGAKSGGYTF.

This clone came up a few times. V and J are TRBV19 and TRBJ1-5; D ambiguous. The CDR3 sequence is 12 residues long. V lost 6 bases to trimming and J lost 7 bases, with 10 bases between them. CDR1 and CDR2 (germline): LNHDA, SQIVND (reference sequence). The CDR3 loop reads CASRSYEQPQHF. For the CDR3, the DNA is TGTGCCAGTAGATCGTACGAGCAGCCCCAGCATTTT.

The chain combines TRBV10-3 with TRBJ2-1; D might be TRBD2 (6 bases). CDR1 is ENHRY, CDR2 SYGVKD, per germline. V lost 2 bases to trimming and J lost 3 bases, with 11 bases between them. The CDR3 contains 15 residues. CDR3 coding DNA: TGTGCCATCAGTGAGAACGCGGAGGGCTACAATGAGCAGTTCTTC. This sequence encodes CAISENAEGYNEQFF.

This rearrangement joins TRBV11-3 to TRBJ2-1; 7 nucleotides line up with TRBD2. The V gene end was trimmed by 5 bases and the J gene end by 6 bases; junction bases not matched to a gene: 13. The CDR3 length is 16 residues. Germline-derived CDR1 and CDR2 are SGHNT and YENEEA. The CDR3 bases are TGTGCCAGCAGCCCCCGGACTAGTTTTGAGCTCAATGAGCAGTTCTTC. This encodes CASSPRTSFELNEQFF.

The V gene is TRBV9, the J gene TRBJ2-7; 10 bases agree with TRBD2. V dropped 0 bases and J dropped 0; count of bases not matched to a gene: 9. Germline CDR1 is SGDLS and CDR2 is YYNGEE. The CDR3 length is 18 residues. CDR3 nucleotide sequence: TGTGCCAGCAGCGTAGCTGGTAGCGGGGGGCCAAGCTCCTACGAGCAGTACTTC. Its translation is CASSVAGSGGPSSYEQYF.

The table lists this clone with a count of one. The chain carries TRBV7-3 and TRBJ2-7; the D gene is possibly TRBD2 (7 bases). V was shortened by 5 bases and J by 3 bases, with 17 bases between the two germline ends. The CDR3 is 15 residues long. Germline CDR1 is SGHTA and CDR2 is FQGTGA. For the CDR3, the DNA is TGTGCCAGCAGCCTCAAGGGGGGGCGCAGCTACGAGCAGTACTTC. Protein product: CASSLKGGRSYEQYF. Looking up the rest from reference TRBV7-3 and TRBJ2-7 gives the full variable domain: GAGVSQTPSNKVTEKGKYVELRCDPISGHTALYWYRQSLGQGPEFLIYFQGTGAADDSGLPNDRFFAVRPEGSVSTLKIQRTERGDSAVYLCASSLKGGRSYEQYFGPGTRLTVT.

This clone was seen a few times. This chain uses TRBV7-9 with TRBJ2-1, with 8 bases matching TRBD2. J lost 2 bases, V lost 1 base, and 4 bases had no gene match. Per germline, CDR1 SEHNR and CDR2 FQNEAQ (reference sequence). The CDR3 length is 16 residues. CDR3 sequence reads: CASSLVAGLAYNEQFF. In nucleotides, the CDR3 is TGTGCCAGCAGCTTAGTAGCGGGGCTAGCCTACAATGAGCAGTTCTTC.